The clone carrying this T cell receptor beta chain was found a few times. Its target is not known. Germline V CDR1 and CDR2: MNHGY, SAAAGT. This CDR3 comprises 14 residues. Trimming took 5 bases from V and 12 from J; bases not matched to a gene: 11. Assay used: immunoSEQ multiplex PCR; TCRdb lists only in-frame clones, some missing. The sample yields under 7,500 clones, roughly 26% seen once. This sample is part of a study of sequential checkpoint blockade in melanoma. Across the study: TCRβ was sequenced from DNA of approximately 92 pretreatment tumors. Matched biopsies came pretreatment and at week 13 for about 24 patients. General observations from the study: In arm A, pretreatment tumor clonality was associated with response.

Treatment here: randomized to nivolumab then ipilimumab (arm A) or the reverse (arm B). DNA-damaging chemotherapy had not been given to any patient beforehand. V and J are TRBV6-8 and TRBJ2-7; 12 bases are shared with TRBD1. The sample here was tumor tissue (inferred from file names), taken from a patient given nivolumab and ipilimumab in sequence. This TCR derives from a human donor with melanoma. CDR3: CASSQGTGGLPWYF. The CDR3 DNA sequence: TGTGCCAGCAGTCAAGGGACAGGGGGCCTTCCTTGGTACTTC.